This entry concerns a single T cell receptor (beta chain). Its antigen is unidentified. The study reverse transcribed the entire isolated RNA, so it sequenced expressed TCRB transcripts. Generated by immunoSEQ multiplex PCR, the TCRdb table keeps only in-frame clones and is missing some. There are about 40,000 clones in the sample; 45% to 50% occur only once, and 0.72% lies in the top ten. This sample was included in a study of beta chain features in type 1 diabetes. Points from the study as a whole: The cDNA sequencing approach could over-represent high-TCR-expressing cells. TCRB CDR3s from Type 1 diabetes patients were moderately but significantly shorter in all four CD4+ subsets. Within the patient group, naive, central memory and Treg TCRB repertoires appeared more similar to each other than within healthy donors. A PCR bias possibly favoring shorter templates would apply equally to patients and controls.

Germline V lookup: CDR1 MNHNY, CDR2 SVGAGI (reference sequence). V shed 5 bases and J 2 bases; nucleotides not matched to a gene: 2. The CDR3 sequence is 15 residues long. The sequencing input was central memory CD4+ T cells from blood. The chain links TRBV6-6 to TRBJ1-6, with TRBD1 identical over 8 bases. The receptor's source is a woman aged 18-30 years in good health. DNA for the CDR3: TGTGCCAGCAGTGAGACAGGGGCCTATAATTCACCCCTCCACTTT. As protein: CASSETGAYNSPLHF.